Ten or more counts support the clone carrying this T cell receptor beta chain. The antigen remains unidentified. Relying on iRepertoire HTBI primers and Arm-PCR of CDR3 regions, the team built TCR beta libraries. TCRdb reprocessed the multiplex PCR reads with MiXCR, giving one entry per CDR3 protein. The table has about 210,000 distinct CDR3 sequences, roughly a fifth seen once. This sample is drawn from a study of regulatory T cells in long-lasting Graves disease. Whole-study results and caveats: Peripheral blood, not thyroid tissue, was the sole material studied. Patients with persistent disease showed a bias toward TRBV28, TRBJ1-2 and TRBJ2-5.

There are 13 residues in the CDR3. The ends lost 7 bases at V and 2 bases at J; junction bases unmatched: 4. The V gene's germline CDR1 is GTSNPN and CDR2 SVGIG (reference sequence). Time point indicated: newly diagnosed GD, antithyroid drugs for less than 3 months. RNA isolated from PBMCs was used to make the TCR library. The same sample was also used in a study of T cells in Graves' hyperthyroidism and ophthalmopathy.

The sample in question was peripheral blood mononuclear cells (PBMCs), obtained at new diagnosis, from a patient treated with antithyroid drugs. This clonotype was obtained from a woman under 40 with Graves disease. The chain is built from TRBV30 and TRBJ1-5, with 8 bases matching TRBD1. CDR3 DNA sequence: TGTGCCTCGAACAGGGGGGGCAATCAGCCCCAGCATTTT. Residues: CASNRGGNQPQHF.